This TCR beta chain was found in a study of metastatic and nonmetastatic thyroid tumors (dated by TCRdb to about 2020). Context from the whole study: For patients with malignant and with benign thyroid disease, the researchers compared repertoires between peripheral blood samples and tumor or nodule tissue samples.

Library creation used PCR. The sample was run on an Illumina HiSeq 4000. High-throughput sequencing was used to profile the TCR beta-chain CDR3 region of each patient. The original methods were these. CDR3 differences across clinicopathological groups were used to build a classifier for discriminating distant-metastatic papillary thyroid cancer patients. Repertoire diversity was assessed with the Shannon index, and tumor-blood repertoire similarity with the Morisita-Horn index. TCRdb redid the processing of the public reads, applying fastp at Q25 and MiXCR, and retained in-frame beta chains. None of the V and J calls come from the authors' own analysis; TCRdb made them. For this sample there are about 24,000 clones; around 18% appear just once. In total, the top ten clones hold 2.5% to 3% of the sample. Before undergoing thyroid surgery, none of the patients had been given any kind of treatment. Using T-cell receptor beta sequencing, the researchers looked back retrospectively at clinical samples from patients, gathered between about 2012 and 2019.

Regarding this clone: Its antigen target is currently unknown. An end of the junction does not agree with germline; a read error may underlie this.

General findings and caveats noted by the study authors: In both blood and tumor samples, malignant tumors were reported to have significantly higher TCR beta diversity than benign nodules.

The CDR3, from cysteine to phenylalanine, totals 15 residues. CDR3 DNA is the only sequence kept; it has 45 bases, read in frame from the first base. CDR1 and CDR2, per the germline V gene (reference sequence), are DFQATT and SNEGSKA. The TCR was taken from a male donor with papillary thyroid cancer or a benign thyroid nodule (not recorded which). Some clones in this sample may be carry-over from other donors' samples. The chain is made from TRBV20-1 and TRBJ2-3, and TRBD2 matches 11 of the central bases. The material sequenced was adjacent normal tissue. For the CDR3, the sequence is CSAVPGTSGTDTKYF. The DNA sequence is TGCAGTGCTGTACCCGGGACTAGCGGAACAGATACGAAGTATTTT.